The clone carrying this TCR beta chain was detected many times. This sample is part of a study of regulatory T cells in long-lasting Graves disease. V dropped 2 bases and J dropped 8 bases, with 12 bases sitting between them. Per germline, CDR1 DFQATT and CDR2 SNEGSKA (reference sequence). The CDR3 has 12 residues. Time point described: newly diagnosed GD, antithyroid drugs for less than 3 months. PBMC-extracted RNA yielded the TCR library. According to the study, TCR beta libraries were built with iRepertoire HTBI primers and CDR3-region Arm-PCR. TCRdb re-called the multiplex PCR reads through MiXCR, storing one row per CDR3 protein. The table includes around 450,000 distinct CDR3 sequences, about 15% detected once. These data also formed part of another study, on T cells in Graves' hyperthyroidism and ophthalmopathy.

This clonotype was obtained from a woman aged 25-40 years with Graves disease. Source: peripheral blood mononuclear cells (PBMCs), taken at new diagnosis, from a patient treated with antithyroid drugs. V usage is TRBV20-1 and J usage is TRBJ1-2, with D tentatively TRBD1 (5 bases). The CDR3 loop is CSARWGDWGYTF. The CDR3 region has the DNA TGCAGTGCTAGATGGGGGGATTGGGGCTACACCTTC.